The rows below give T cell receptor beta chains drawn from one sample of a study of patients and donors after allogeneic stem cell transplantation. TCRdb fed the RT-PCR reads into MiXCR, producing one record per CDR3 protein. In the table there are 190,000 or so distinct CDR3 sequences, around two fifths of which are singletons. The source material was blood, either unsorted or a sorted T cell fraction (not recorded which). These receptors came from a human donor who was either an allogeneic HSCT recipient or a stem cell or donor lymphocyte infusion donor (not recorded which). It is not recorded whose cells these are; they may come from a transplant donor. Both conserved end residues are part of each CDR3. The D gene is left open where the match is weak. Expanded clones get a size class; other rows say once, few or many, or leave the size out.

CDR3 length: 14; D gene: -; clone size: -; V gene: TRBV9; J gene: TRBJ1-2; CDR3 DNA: TGTGCCAGCAGCGGAGTAGGAACTAACTATGGCTACACCTTC; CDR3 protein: CASSGVGTNYGYTF
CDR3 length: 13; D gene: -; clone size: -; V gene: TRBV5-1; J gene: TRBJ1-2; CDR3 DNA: TGCGCCAGCAGCTTGGCCGAACAGGCTGGCTACACCTTC; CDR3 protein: CASSLAEQAGYTF
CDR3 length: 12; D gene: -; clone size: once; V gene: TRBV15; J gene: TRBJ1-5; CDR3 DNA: TGTGCCACCAGCAGAGATGATCAGCCCCAGCATTTT; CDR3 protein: CATSRDDQPQHF
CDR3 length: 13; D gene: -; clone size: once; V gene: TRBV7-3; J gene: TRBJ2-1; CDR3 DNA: TGTGCCAGCAGCTCCGGAAGGGCCACTGAGCAGTTCTTC; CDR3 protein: CASSSGRATEQFF
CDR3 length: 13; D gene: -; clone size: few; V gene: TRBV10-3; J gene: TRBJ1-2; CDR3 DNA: TGTGCCATCAGACCACAGGGAACCTATGGCTACACCTTC; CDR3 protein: CAIRPQGTYGYTF
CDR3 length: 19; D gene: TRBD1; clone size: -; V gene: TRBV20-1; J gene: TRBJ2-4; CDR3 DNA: TGCAGTGCTCTCTTGAGGGGGACAGGGGGCCGAATAGCCAAAAACATTCAGTACTTC; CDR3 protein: CSALLRGTGGRIAKNIQYF
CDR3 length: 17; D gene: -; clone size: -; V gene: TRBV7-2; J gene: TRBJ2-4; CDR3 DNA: TGTGCCAGCAGCTTAGCAGGACAGGGAGGGGCCAAAAACATTCAGTACTTC; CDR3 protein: CASSLAGQGGAKNIQYF
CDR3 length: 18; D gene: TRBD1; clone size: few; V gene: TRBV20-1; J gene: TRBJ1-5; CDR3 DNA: TGCAGTGCTAGAGGTCTGACTGGGGACAGCCGAAGCAATCAGCCCCAGCATTTT; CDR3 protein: CSARGLTGDSRSNQPQHF
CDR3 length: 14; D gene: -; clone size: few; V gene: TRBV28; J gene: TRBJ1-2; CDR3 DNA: TGTGCCAGCAGTTTACCAGGGCTCTCCTATGGCTACACCTTC; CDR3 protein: CASSLPGLSYGYTF
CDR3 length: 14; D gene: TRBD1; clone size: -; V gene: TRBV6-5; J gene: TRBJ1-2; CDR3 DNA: TGTGCCAGCAGTTCCTCGAACAGGGGATATGGCTACACCTTC; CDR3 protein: CASSSSNRGYGYTF
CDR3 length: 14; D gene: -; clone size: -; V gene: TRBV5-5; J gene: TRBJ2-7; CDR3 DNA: TGTGCCAGCAGCTTAAGGGTGCCCTCCTACGAGCAGTACTTC; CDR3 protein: CASSLRVPSYEQYF
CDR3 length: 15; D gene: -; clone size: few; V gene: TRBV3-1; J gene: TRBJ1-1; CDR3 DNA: TGTGCCAGCAGCCCGACTGGGCCCCTGAACACTGAAGCTTTCTTT; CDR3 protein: CASSPTGPLNTEAFF
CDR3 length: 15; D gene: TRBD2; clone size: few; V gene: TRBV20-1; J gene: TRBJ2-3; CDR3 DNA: TGCAGTGCTAGCCGTAGCGGGGGGGCCGCGGATACGCAGTATTTT; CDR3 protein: CSASRSGGAADTQYF
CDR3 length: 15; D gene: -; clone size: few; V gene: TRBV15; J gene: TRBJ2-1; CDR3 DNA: TGTGCCACCAGCAGATACATCGGGCTTAACAATGAGCAGTTCTTC; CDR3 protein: CATSRYIGLNNEQFF
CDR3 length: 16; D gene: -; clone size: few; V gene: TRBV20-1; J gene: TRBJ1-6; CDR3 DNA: TGCAGTGCTAGAGATCCGGCAGACACCCCAAATTCACCCCTCCACTTT; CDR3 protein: CSARDPADTPNSPLHF